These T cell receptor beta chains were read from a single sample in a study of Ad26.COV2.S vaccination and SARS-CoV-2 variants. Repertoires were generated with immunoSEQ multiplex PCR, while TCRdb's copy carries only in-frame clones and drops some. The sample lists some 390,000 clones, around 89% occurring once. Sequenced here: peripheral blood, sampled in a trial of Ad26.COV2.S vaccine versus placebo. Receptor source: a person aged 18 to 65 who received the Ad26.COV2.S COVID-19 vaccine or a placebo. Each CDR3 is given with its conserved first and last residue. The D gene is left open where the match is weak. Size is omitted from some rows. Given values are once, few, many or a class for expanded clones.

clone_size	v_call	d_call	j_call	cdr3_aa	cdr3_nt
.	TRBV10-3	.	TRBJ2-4	CAISEGGFANDLAKNIQYF	TGTGCCATCAGTGAGGGGGGCTTTGCCAACGACCTAGCCAAAAACATTCAGTACTTC
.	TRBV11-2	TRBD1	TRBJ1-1	CASTRTGRNTEAFF	TGTGCCAGCACCCGGACAGGCCGGAACACTGAAGCTTTCTTT
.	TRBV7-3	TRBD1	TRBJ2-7	CASSSTGGLEQYF	TGTGCCAGCAGTTCAACAGGGGGTCTCGAGCAGTACTTC
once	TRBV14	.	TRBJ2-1	CASSPTYNEQFF	TGTGCCAGCAGCCCCACTTACAATGAGCAGTTCTTC
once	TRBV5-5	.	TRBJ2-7	CASSRSGLIYEQYF	TGTGCCAGCAGCAGGTCCGGACTCATTTACGAGCAGTACTTC
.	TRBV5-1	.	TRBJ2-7	CASSLEGDEQYF	TGCGCCAGCAGCTTGGAAGGGGACGAGCAGTACTTC
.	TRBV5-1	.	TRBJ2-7	CASSLLVDSYEQYF	TGCGCCAGCAGCTTGTTGGTAGATTCCTACGAGCAGTACTTC
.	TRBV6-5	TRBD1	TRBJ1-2	CASRSGTGGYGYTF	TGTGCCAGCAGGTCCGGGACAGGGGGATACGGCTACACCTTC
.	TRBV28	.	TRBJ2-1	CASSETTGSYNEQFF	TGTGCCAGCAGTGAGACAACGGGTAGCTACAATGAGCAGTTCTTC
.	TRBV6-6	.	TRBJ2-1	CASSQQVSEQFF	TGTGCCAGCAGCCAACAGGTTAGCGAGCAGTTCTTC
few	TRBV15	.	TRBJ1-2	CATSRVNSYGYTF	TGTGCCACCAGCAGAGTTAACAGCTATGGCTACACCTTC
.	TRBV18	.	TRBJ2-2	CASSPFLSGKGTGELFF	TGTGCCAGCTCACCATTCCTTTCCGGGAAAGGGACCGGGGAGCTGTTTTTT
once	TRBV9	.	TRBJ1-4	CASSVDDLTEKLFF	TGTGCCAGCAGCGTAGACGATCTCACAGAAAAACTGTTTTTT
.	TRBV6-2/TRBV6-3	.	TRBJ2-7	CASSYMATGEQYF	TGTGCCAGCAGTTACATGGCCACTGGGGAGCAGTACTTC
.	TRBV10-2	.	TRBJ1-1	CASSQGGATVAFF	TGCGCCAGCAGTCAAGGAGGTGCTACTGTCGCTTTCTTT
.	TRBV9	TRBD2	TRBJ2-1	CASSNLGSGRYNEQFF	TGTGCCAGCAGCAACCTGGGTAGCGGGAGGTACAATGAGCAGTTCTTC
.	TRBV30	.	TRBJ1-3	CAWSRGGQGNTIYF	TGTGCCTGGAGCCGCGGGGGGCAAGGAAACACCATATATTTT
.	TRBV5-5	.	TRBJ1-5	CASSLVGGNQPQHF	TGTGCCAGCAGCTTGGTGGGGGGCAATCAGCCCCAGCATTTT
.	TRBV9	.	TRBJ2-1	CASSVEDYNEQFF	TGTGCCAGCAGCGTAGAGGATTACAATGAGCAGTTCTTC
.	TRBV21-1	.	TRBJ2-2	CASSVQRKGLADRSPNTGELFF	TGTGCCAGCAGCGTCCAACGAAAAGGACTAGCGGACCGCTCGCCGAACACCGGGGAGCTGTTTTTT
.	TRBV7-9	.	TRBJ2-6	CASLLSLGSGANVLTF	TGTGCCAGCCTTCTATCCTTAGGGTCTGGGGCCAACGTCCTGACTTTC
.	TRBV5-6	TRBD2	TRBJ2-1	CASSLGAGGNEQFF	TGTGCCAGCAGCTTGGGAGCGGGGGGGAATGAGCAGTTCTTC
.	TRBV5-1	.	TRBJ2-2	CASSLVGGGGELFF	TGCGCCAGCAGCTTGGTAGGTGGAGGCGGGGAGCTGTTTTTT
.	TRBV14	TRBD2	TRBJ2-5	CASSHVAGGQETQYF	TGTGCCAGCAGCCACGTAGCGGGAGGGCAAGAGACCCAGTACTTC